Below, 9 T cell receptor beta chains from the same sample are listed, as sequenced in a study of shared clonotypes between healthy human individuals. Naive-designated CD8 cells lacked CD45RO, were positively enriched for CCR7, and omitted terminally differentiated effector memory CD45RA+ cells. Generated by immunoSEQ multiplex PCR, the TCRdb table keeps only in-frame clones and is missing some. The sample has about 680,000 clones, just over 90% seen once; the top ten hold 24%. What was sequenced was naive CD8+ T cells sorted from blood. The receptors derive from a man aged 30 to 45 in good health.

The chain links TRBV7-9 to TRBJ2-1; D is unresolved. Per germline, CDR1 SEHNR and CDR2 FQNEAQ (reference sequence). The CDR3 has 16 residues. Deletions cut 5 bases from V and 5 bases from J, with 19 bases between. The DNA of the CDR3 is TGTGCCAGCAGCCGCCTCGTATCTAGACCCGACAATGAGCAGTTCTTC. It specifies CASSRLVSRPDNEQFF.

This rearrangement joins TRBV11-1 to TRBJ2-2; unclear D gene. Trimming took off 6 bases at V and 4 bases at J, with 3 bases between the two ends. CDR3 length: 11 amino acids. CDR1 is SGHAT, CDR2 FQDESV, per germline (reference sequence). CDR3 bases: TGTGCCAGCAGTATCACCGGGGAGCTGTTTTTT. Translation gives CASSITGELFF. The entire variable domain, with the rest obtained from reference TRBV11-1 and TRBJ2-2, is as follows: EAEVAQSPRYKITEKSQAVAFWCDPISGHATLYWYRQILGQGPELLVQFQDESVVDDSQLPKDRFSAERLKGVDSTLKIQPAELGDSAMYLCASSITGELFFGEGSRLTVL.

The chain combines TRBV4-1 with TRBJ2-5; D gene unclear. Germline V CDR1 and CDR2: MGHRA, YSYEKL. This CDR3 spans 14 amino acids. Trimming took off 0 bases at V and 4 bases at J, with 9 bases between the two ends. The CDR3 here is CASSQELGIETQYF. The CDR3 nucleotides are TGCGCCAGCAGCCAAGAGTTGGGGATAGAGACCCAGTACTTC.

V gene TRBV28 combines with J gene TRBJ2-1, with 8 bases aligning to TRBD2. The V gene end was trimmed by 4 bases and the J gene end by 4 bases; junction bases not matched to a gene: 6. Germline V gene lookup returns CDR1 MDHEN and CDR2 SYDVKM. The CDR3 has 15 residues. CDR3 sequence (DNA): TGTGCCAGCAGTTCGGGACTAGGTCTTTACAATGAGCAGTTCTTC. Translated: CASSSGLGLYNEQFF. Full variable domain (remainder filled in from reference TRBV28 and TRBJ2-1): DVKVTQSSRYLVKRTGEKVFLECVQDMDHENMFWYRQDPGLGLRLIYFSYDVKMKEKGDIPEGYSVSREKKERFSLILESASTNQTSMYLCASSSGLGLYNEQFFGPGTRLTVL.

The genes are TRBV9 and TRBJ2-7; D might be TRBD2 (5 bases). Germline V gene lookup returns CDR1 SGDLS and CDR2 YYNGEE. The V end lost 0 bases, the J end lost 6 bases, and 10 bases lay between the germline ends. The CDR3 loop spans 13 amino acids. CDR3 protein: CASSVAQTSEQYF. CDR3 coding DNA: TGTGCCAGCAGCGTAGCTCAAACTAGCGAGCAGTACTTC. Full variable domain (rest looked up from reference TRBV9 and TRBJ2-7): DSGVTQTPKHLITATGQRVTLRCSPRSGDLSVYWYQQSLDQGLQFLIQYYNGEERAKGNILERFSAQQFPDLHSELNLSSLELGDSALYFCASSVAQTSEQYFGPGTRLTVT.

CDR3 nucleotide sequence: TGTGCCAGCAGCTTAGCGTGGGAGCAGTTCTTC. Translating it yields CASSLAWEQFF. The chain combines TRBV11-2 with TRBJ2-1; D call uncertain. CDR1 SGHAT and CDR2 FQNNGV come from the germline V gene. V was trimmed by 1 base and J by 10 bases, leaving 5 bases between them. This CDR3 region has 11 residues.

The DNA of the CDR3 is TGTGCCAGCTCACCACCAATAGCGGACAGGTTGAACACTGAAGCTTTCTTT. Translation: CASSPPIADRLNTEAFF. V gene TRBV18 combines with J gene TRBJ1-1; 7 bases match TRBD1. With V trimmed by 0 bases and J by 0 bases, 7 bases remained unmatched. This CDR3 has 17 residues. The germline CDR1 and CDR2 sequences are KGHSH and LQKENI. Using reference TRBV18 and TRBJ1-1 for the parts outside the CDR3, the full variable domain is NAGVMQNPRHLVRRRGQEARLRCSPMKGHSHVYWYRQLPEEGLKFMVYLQKENIIDESGMPKERFSAEFPKEGPSILRIQQVVRGDSAAYFCASSPPIADRLNTEAFFGQGTRLTVV.

V is TRBV19 and J is TRBJ2-1; possible D gene TRBD1, 5 bases. The V gene's germline CDR1 is LNHDA and CDR2 SQIVND (reference sequence). V lost 9 bases and J lost 0, with 9 bases in between. This CDR3 spans 13 amino acids. The CDR3 bases are TGTGCCAGCCAGGGAAACTCCTACAATGAGCAGTTCTTC. This gives the protein CASQGNSYNEQFF. The full variable domain, rest sourced from reference TRBV19 and TRBJ2-1, is DGGITQSPKYLFRKEGQNVTLSCEQNLNHDAMYWYRQDPGQGLRLIYYSQIVNDFQKGDIAEGYSVSREKKESFPLTVTSAQKNPTAFYLCASQGNSYNEQFFGPGTRLTVL.

In its sample, this clone was seen once. The J gene is TRBJ1-2, the V gene TRBV6-1, with TRBD1 as a possible D gene (6 bases). CDR3 length equals 14 residues. Germline CDR1 and CDR2: MNHNS and SASEGT. Trimming pared 4 bases from V and 0 bases from J, leaving 9 bases between. The CDR3 region has the DNA TGTGCCAGCAGTGCCTCAGGGGCTAACTATGGCTACACCTTC. This codes for CASSASGANYGYTF.